Following are 9 T cell receptor beta chains from one sample sequenced in a study of cytomegalovirus exposure and HLA in healthy donors. 13 Jbeta primers and 60 Vbeta primers were used for the PCR. Generated by immunoSEQ multiplex PCR, the TCRdb table keeps only in-frame clones and is missing some. The table has about 200,000 clones, 75% to 80% seen once. The material sequenced was PBMCs. The receptors stem from a male donor in good health and CMV-seronegative.

The CDR3 sequence is CASSTTGNEQFF. The DNA for the CDR3 is TGCGCCAGCAGTACCACGGGGAATGAGCAGTTCTTC. The chain couples TRBV5-1 to TRBJ2-1; a possible D gene is TRBD2 (5 bases). CDR3 length: 12 residues. The germline gives CDR1 SGHRS, CDR2 YFSETQ. The V end was cut by 5 bases, the J end by 7 bases, with 10 bases between.

This chain links TRBV5-1 with TRBJ2-7; weak D call: TRBD2 (7 bases). The CDR3 runs 15 residues. V shed 6 bases and J shed 3 bases, with 19 bases lying between them. Germline V gene sequence: CDR1 SGHRS, CDR2 YFSETQ. The CDR3 coding sequence is TGCGCCAGCAAGGGGGGGCTAGCGGTCCTCTACGAGCAGTACTTC. Residues: CASKGGLAVLYEQYF.

The V gene is TRBV7-2, the J gene TRBJ2-3, with D possibly matching TRBD1 (5 bases). The ends were cut back, 5 bases at V and 6 bases at J, with 15 bases in the middle. CDR1 SGHTA and CDR2 FQGNSA come from the germline V gene. The CDR3 loop spans 14 amino acids. Here the CDR3 reads CASSPPRADDTQYF. CDR3 bases: TGTGCCAGCAGCCCGCCCAGGGCTGACGATACGCAGTATTTT.

This chain connects TRBV28 to TRBJ2-1; 8 positions match TRBD1. The V and J ends lost 3 bases and 0 bases, in that order; junction bases with no gene match: 1. This CDR3 spans 15 amino acids. Germline V CDR1 and CDR2: MDHEN, SYDVKM. In nucleotides, the CDR3 is TGTGCCAGCAGTTTCAGGGGGCTCTCCTACAATGAGCAGTTCTTC. It encodes CASSFRGLSYNEQFF.

The J gene is TRBJ1-2, the V gene TRBV9; D uncertain. Germline CDR1 is SGDLS and CDR2 is YYNGEE. Trimming removed 0 bases at V and 5 bases at J, with 11 bases between. This CDR3 comprises 14 residues. CDR3 protein: CASSVVQETYGYTF. In DNA, the CDR3 is TGTGCCAGCAGCGTAGTCCAGGAAACTTATGGCTACACCTTC.

The chain links TRBV6-6 to TRBJ2-5, with TRBD2 matching over 12 bases. The germline gives CDR1 MNHNY, CDR2 SVGAGI (reference sequence). With V trimmed by 4 bases and J by 5 bases, 2 bases remained unmatched. This CDR3 is 14 amino acids long. CDR3 sequence: CASSSTSGGETQYF. DNA of the CDR3: TGTGCCAGCAGTTCCACTAGCGGGGGGGAGACCCAGTACTTC.

This clone was seen only a few times. The CDR3: CASSQNRVLYEQYF. DNA of the CDR3: TGTGCCAGCAGCCAGAACAGGGTTTTGTACGAGCAGTACTTC. The chain employs TRBV14 and TRBJ2-7; a possible D gene is TRBD1 (6 bases). The CDR3 is made up of 14 amino acids. Germline V gene data show CDR1 as SGHDN and CDR2 as FVKESK. The V end lost 3 bases, the J end lost 4 bases, and 13 bases lay between the germline ends.

The chain is built from TRBV19 and TRBJ2-1, with 9 bases identical to TRBD1. Trimming at V came to 6 bases and at J to 6 bases, leaving 6 bases not matched to a gene. Per the germline V gene, CDR1 is LNHDA and CDR2 is SQIVND (reference sequence). There are 14 residues in the CDR3. The CDR3 sequence is CASRLGQGVNEQFF. CDR3 coding DNA: TGTGCCAGTAGGCTGGGACAGGGAGTCAATGAGCAGTTCTTC.

The chain uses TRBV9 and TRBJ1-1, with 7 bases lining up with TRBD1. CDR1 is SGDLS and CDR2 is YYNGEE in the germline V gene. The CDR3 consists of 16 residues. V was clipped by 0 bases and J by 4 bases; unmatched bases: 9. CDR3 amino acids: CASSVGSTGFITEAFF. The CDR3 bases are TGTGCCAGCAGCGTAGGTTCGACAGGGTTTATCACTGAAGCTTTCTTT.